This TCR beta chain is drawn from a study of shared clonotypes between healthy human individuals. The J segment lost 4 bases and the V segment lost 1 base, leaving 11 bases of the junction unmatched. CDR1 SGHTS and CDR2 YDEGEE come from the germline V gene. CDR3 length: 17 residues. Template amounts of roughly 280 ng DNA, roughly 28,000 T cell genomes, were employed in unsorted PBMC replicate PCRs. Assay: immunoSEQ multiplex PCR; the TCRdb copy retains only in-frame clones and omits some. The table has about 480,000 clones, 60% to 85% seen once. All donors qualified as healthy HIV-negative adults and had experienced no recent acute infections or vaccinations.

This chain uses TRBV5-8 with TRBJ2-7; 10 bases align to TRBD2. Source material: PBMCs. This clonotype originated in a woman between 40 and 55 years old in good health. Some clones in this sample may be carry-over from other donors' samples. The CDR3 bases are TGTGCCAGCAGCTTGAGAGGGTTCAGCGGGAGGGTATACGAGCAGTACTTC. This gives the protein CASSLRGFSGRVYEQYF.